The 10 T cell receptor beta chains given below trace back to one sample, sequenced in a study of regulatory T cells in long-lasting Graves disease. Construction of TCR beta libraries relied on iRepertoire HTBI primers and on Arm-PCR targeting CDR3 regions. One entry per CDR3 protein results from TCRdb running MiXCR on the multiplex PCR reads. The data contain around 420,000 distinct CDR3 sequences, about a sixth of them singletons. This sample's time point: newly diagnosed GD, antithyroid drugs for less than 3 months. PBMC RNA was the source of the TCR library. Source: peripheral blood mononuclear cells (PBMCs), taken at new diagnosis, from a patient treated with antithyroid drugs. Every receptor here comes from a female donor with Graves disease.

Worth noting for this clonotype: This may come from a read error, since a much larger clone is one base off. The rearrangement joins TRBV12-3 or TRBV12-4 to TRBJ2-3; 12 nucleotides agree with TRBD2. The CDR3 loop spans 16 amino acids. CDR3 sequence: CTSSLPLAGGPDTQYF. The CDR3 DNA sequence: TGTACCAGCAGTCTACCCCTAGCGGGGGGGCCAGATACGCAGTATTTT.

The chain combines TRBV5-1 with TRBJ1-1; D not certain. V lost 0 bases and J lost 1, with 10 bases in between. CDR3 length: 15 amino acids. The germline CDR1 and CDR2 sequences are SGHRS and YFSETQ. This chain's CDR3 is CASSLAATGNTEAFF. CDR3 nucleotides: TGCGCCAGCAGCTTGGCGGCTACCGGGAACACTGAAGCTTTCTTT.

This clonotype was observed a handful of times. CDR3 nucleotide sequence: TGTGCCAGCAGCCAGATCCCCAGGCCCTACCGGGTCCCTTCTAACTATGGCTACACCTTC. It specifies CASSQIPRPYRVPSNYGYTF. The V gene is TRBV4-2, the J gene TRBJ1-2; D remains unclear. The CDR3 totals 20 residues. Germline loops: CDR1 LGHNA, CDR2 YNFKEQ. Trimming took 3 bases from V and 0 from J, leaving 26 bases between them.

This clonotype occurred a few times. The chain joins TRBV27 to TRBJ2-2; D may be TRBD2 (5 bases). The CDR3 contains 15 residues. In germline, CDR1 is MNHEY, CDR2 SMNVEV (reference sequence). The V end was cut by 6 bases, the J end by 1 base, with 12 bases between. Here the CDR3 DNA reads TGTGCCAGCAGCACCCTAGCTAGGAACACCGGGGAGCTGTTTTTT. Its translation: CASSTLARNTGELFF.

The sample holds many counts of this clonotype. The chain has TRBV28 and TRBJ1-2, with D unresolved. Deletions cut 7 bases from V and 4 bases from J, with 13 bases between. The V gene's germline CDR1 is MDHEN and CDR2 SYDVKM. The CDR3 loop spans 13 amino acids. CDR3 sequence: CASTLNKFYGYTF. The CDR3 nucleotides are TGTGCCAGCACCCTCAACAAATTCTATGGCTACACCTTC.

This chain joins TRBV6-5 and TRBJ1-4, with unresolved D. The V gene lost 3 bases and the J gene lost 4 bases, with 6 bases spanning the gap. CDR3 length: 13 amino acids. Germline V lookup: CDR1 MNHEY, CDR2 SVGAGI. The CDR3 region is CASSYGFNEKLFF. Written as DNA, the CDR3 is TGTGCCAGCAGTTATGGGTTTAATGAAAAACTGTTTTTT.

The sample holds a few counts of this clonotype. V gene TRBV19 combines with J gene TRBJ2-3; 10 nucleotides align to TRBD1. Germline lookup yields CDR1 LNHDA and CDR2 SQIVND (reference sequence). CDR3 length: 18 amino acids. The J segment lost 0 bases and the V segment lost 4 bases, leaving 10 bases of the junction unmatched. This CDR3 reads CASSTFRDRGVSTDTQYF. The CDR3 coding sequence is TGTGCCAGTAGTACGTTCCGGGACAGGGGAGTAAGCACAGATACGCAGTATTTT.

This clonotype was observed many times. This chain joins TRBV2 and TRBJ1-6; 9 nucleotides agree with TRBD1. The CDR3 sequence is 15 residues long. CDR1 and CDR2 (germline): SNHLY, FYNNEI. The V and J ends lost 4 bases and 9 bases, in that order; junction bases with no gene match: 7. For the CDR3, the DNA is TGTGCCAGCAGTGTAGAGGACAGGGGTGGTTCACCCCTCCACTTT. Amino acid sequence: CASSVEDRGGSPLHF.

This clonotype has a count of ten or more. The chain couples TRBV6-1 to TRBJ1-5; D unresolved. Germline V gene lookup returns CDR1 MNHNS and CDR2 SASEGT. The V and J ends lost 3 bases and 2 bases respectively, with 8 bases between them. CDR3 length: 14 amino acids. Written as DNA, the CDR3 is TGTGCCAGCAGTGATGGAAGGGGCAATCAGCCCCAGCATTTT. Protein sequence: CASSDGRGNQPQHF.

Many counts were recorded for this clonotype. V gene TRBV15 combines with J gene TRBJ1-2; a possible D gene is TRBD1 (6 bases). Per the germline V gene, CDR1 is LNHNV and CDR2 is YYDKDF (reference sequence). The CDR3 spans 18 residues. The V and J ends lost 3 bases and 2 bases respectively, with 22 bases between them. The CDR3 bases are TGTGCCACCAGCAGGGCCGAGGGGGGCGATAGCTCGAACTATGGCTACACCTTC. This gives the protein CATSRAEGGDSSNYGYTF.